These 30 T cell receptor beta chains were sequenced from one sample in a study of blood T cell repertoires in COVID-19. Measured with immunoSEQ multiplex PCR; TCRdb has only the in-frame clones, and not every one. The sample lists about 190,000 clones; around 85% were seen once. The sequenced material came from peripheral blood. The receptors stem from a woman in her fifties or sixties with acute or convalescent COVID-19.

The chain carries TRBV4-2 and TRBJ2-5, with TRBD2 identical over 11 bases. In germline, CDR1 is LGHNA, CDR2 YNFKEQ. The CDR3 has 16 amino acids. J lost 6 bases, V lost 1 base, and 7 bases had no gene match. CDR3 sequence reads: CASSQVLAGGEKTQYF. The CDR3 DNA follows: TGTGCCAGCAGCCAAGTCTTAGCGGGAGGGGAGAAGACCCAGTACTTC.

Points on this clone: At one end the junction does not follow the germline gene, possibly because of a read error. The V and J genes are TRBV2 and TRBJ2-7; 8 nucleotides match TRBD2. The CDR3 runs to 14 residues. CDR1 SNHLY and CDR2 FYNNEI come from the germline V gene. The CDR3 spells CASTLAEGRNEQCF. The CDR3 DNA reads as TGTGCCAGCACACTAGCGGAGGGGAGGAACGAGCAGTGCTTC.

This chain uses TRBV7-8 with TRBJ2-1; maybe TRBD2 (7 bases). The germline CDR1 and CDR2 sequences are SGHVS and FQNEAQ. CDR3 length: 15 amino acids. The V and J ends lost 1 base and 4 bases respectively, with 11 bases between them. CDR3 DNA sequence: TGTGCCAGCAGCTTAGAAGGGGGGGATTACAATGAGCAGTTCTTC. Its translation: CASSLEGGDYNEQFF.

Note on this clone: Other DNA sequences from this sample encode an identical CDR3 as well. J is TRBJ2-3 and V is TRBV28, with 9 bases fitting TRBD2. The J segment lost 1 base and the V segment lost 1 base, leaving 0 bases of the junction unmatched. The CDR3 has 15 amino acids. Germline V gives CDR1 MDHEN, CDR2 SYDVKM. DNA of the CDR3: TGTGCCAGCAGTTTATTAGCGGGAGGCACAGATACGCAGTATTTT. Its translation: CASSLLAGGTDTQYF.

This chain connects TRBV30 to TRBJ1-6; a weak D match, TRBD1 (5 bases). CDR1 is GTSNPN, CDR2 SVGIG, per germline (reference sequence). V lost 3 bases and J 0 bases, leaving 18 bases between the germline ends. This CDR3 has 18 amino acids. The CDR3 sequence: CAWSRTTTVSSYNSPLHF. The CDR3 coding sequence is TGTGCCTGGAGCAGGACGACGACAGTAAGCTCCTATAATTCACCCCTCCACTTT.

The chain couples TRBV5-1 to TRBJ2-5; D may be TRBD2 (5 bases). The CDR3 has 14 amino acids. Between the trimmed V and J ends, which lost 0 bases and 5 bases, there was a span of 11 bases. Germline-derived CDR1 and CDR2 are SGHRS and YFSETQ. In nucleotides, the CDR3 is TGCGCCAGCAGCTTGGAAACGGGGTGGGAGACCCAGTACTTC. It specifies CASSLETGWETQYF.

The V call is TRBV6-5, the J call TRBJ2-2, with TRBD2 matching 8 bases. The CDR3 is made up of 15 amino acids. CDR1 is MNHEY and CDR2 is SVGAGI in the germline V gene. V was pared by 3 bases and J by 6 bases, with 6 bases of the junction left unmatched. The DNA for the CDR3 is TGTGCCAGCAGTTATGAGACTAGCGTTCCCGGGGAGCTGTTTTTT. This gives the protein CASSYETSVPGELFF.

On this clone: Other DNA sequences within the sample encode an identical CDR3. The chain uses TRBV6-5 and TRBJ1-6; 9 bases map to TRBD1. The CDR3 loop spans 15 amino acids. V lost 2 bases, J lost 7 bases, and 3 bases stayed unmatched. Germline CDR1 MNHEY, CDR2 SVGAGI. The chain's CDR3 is CASSYRGQGNSPLHF. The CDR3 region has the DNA TGTGCCAGCAGTTACAGAGGACAGGGGAATTCACCCCTCCACTTT.

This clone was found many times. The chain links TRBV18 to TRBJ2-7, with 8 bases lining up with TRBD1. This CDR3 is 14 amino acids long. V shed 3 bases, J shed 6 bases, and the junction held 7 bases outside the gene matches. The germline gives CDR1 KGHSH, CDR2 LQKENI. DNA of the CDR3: TGTGCCAGCTCACCTTACGGACAGGGTTTCGAGCAGTACTTC. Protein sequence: CASSPYGQGFEQYF.

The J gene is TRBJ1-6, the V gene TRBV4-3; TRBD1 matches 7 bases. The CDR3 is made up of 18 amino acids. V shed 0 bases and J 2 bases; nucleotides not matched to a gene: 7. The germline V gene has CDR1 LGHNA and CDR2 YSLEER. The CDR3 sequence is CASSQEEGARTYNSPLHF. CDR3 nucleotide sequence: TGCGCCAGCAGCCAAGAAGAGGGGGCGAGAACCTATAATTCACCCCTCCACTTT.

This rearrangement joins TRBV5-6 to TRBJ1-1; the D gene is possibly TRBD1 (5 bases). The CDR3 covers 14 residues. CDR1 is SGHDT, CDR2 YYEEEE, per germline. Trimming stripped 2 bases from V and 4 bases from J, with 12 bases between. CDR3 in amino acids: CASSLPGGGTEAFF. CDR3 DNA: TGTGCCAGCAGCTTACCGGGGGGGGGCACTGAAGCTTTCTTT.

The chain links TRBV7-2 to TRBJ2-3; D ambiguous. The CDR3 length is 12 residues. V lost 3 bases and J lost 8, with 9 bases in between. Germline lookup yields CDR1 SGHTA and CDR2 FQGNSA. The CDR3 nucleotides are TGTGCCAGCAGCTTTGATTGGGCTACGCAGTATTTT. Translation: CASSFDWATQYF.

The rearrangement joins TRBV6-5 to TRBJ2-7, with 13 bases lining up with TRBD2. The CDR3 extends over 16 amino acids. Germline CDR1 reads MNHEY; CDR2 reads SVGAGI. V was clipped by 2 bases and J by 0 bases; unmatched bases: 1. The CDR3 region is CASSYGTSGASYEQYF. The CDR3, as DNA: TGTGCCAGCAGTTACGGGACTAGCGGGGCCTCCTACGAGCAGTACTTC.

CDR3 region: CASSSGAAWGRNEQFF. The DNA of the CDR3 is TGTGCCAGCAGCTCGGGAGCCGCTTGGGGGAGAAATGAGCAGTTCTTC. J is TRBJ2-1 and V is TRBV5-5, with a tentative D call TRBD2 (6 bases). In germline, CDR1 is SGHKS, CDR2 YYEKEE (reference sequence). The CDR3 sequence is 16 residues long. V was cut by 3 bases and J by 7 bases, with 20 bases left in between.

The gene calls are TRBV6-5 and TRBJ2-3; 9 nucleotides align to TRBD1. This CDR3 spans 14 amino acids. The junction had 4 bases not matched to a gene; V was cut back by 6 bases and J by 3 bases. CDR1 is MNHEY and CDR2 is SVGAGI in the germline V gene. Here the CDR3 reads CASRQGARTDTQYF. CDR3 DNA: TGTGCCAGCAGACAGGGGGCAAGGACAGATACGCAGTATTTT.

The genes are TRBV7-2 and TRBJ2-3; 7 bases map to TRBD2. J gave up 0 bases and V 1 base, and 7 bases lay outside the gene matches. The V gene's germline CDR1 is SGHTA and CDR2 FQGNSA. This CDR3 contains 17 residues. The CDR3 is CASSLGPSGLSTDTQYF. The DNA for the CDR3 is TGTGCCAGCAGCTTAGGCCCTAGCGGTCTAAGCACAGATACGCAGTATTTT.

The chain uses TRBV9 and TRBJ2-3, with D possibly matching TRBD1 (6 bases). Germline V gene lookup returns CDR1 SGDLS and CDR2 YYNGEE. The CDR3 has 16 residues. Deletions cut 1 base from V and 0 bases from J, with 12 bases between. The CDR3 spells CASSVTGTVSTDTQYF. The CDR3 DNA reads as TGTGCCAGCAGCGTAACAGGGACCGTTAGCACAGATACGCAGTATTTT.

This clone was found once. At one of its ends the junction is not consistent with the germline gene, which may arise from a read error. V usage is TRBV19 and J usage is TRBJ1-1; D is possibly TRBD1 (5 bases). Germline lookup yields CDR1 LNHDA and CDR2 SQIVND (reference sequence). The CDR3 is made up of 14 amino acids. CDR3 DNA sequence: TGTGCCAGTAGTCCTCAGGGATGGAACGCTGAAGCTTTCTTT. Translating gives CASSPQGWNAEAFF. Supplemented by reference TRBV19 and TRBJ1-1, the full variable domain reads DGGITQSPKYLFRKEGQNVTLSCEQNLNHDAMYWYRQDPGQGLRLIYYSQIVNDFQKGDIAEGYSVSREKKESFPLTVTSAQKNPTAFYLCASSPQGWNAEAFFGQGTRLTVV.

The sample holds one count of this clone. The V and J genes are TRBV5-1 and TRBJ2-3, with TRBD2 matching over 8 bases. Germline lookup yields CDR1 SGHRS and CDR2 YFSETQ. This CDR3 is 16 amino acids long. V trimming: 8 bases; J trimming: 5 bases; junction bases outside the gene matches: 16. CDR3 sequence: CASSTAPGLAGDTQYF. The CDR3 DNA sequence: TGCGCCAGTTCCACCGCGCCGGGGCTAGCGGGAGATACGCAGTATTTT.

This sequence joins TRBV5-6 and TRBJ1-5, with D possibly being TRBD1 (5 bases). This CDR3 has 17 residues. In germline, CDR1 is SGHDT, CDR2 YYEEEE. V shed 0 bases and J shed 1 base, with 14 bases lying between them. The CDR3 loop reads CASSLGGAAWSNQPQHF. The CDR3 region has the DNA TGTGCCAGCAGCTTGGGTGGGGCGGCGTGGAGCAATCAGCCCCAGCATTTT.

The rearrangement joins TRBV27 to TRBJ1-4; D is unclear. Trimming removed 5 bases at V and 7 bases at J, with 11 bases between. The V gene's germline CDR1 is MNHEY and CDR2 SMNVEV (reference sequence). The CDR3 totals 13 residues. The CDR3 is CASSERRGEKLFF. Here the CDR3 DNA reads TGTGCCAGCAGTGAGCGCCGAGGTGAAAAACTGTTTTTT. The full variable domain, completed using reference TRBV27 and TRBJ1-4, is EAQVTQNPRYLITVTGKKLTVTCSQNMNHEYMSWYRQDPGLGLRQIYYSMNVEVTDKGDVPEGYKVSRKEKRNFPLILESPSPNQTSLYFCASSERRGEKLFFGSGTQLSVL.

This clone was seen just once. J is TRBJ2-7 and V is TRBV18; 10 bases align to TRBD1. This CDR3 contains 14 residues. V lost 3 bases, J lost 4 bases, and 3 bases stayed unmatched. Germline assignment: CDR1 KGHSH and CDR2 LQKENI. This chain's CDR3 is CASSPRDRGYEQYF. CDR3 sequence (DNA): TGTGCCAGCTCACCCCGGGACAGGGGATACGAGCAGTACTTC.

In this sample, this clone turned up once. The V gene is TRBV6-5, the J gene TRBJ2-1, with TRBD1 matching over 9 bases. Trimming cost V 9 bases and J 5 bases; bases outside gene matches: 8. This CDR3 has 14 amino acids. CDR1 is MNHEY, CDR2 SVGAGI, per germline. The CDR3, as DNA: TGTGCCAGTAGGGGGACAGGGACGAACAATGAGCAGTTCTTC. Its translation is CASRGTGTNNEQFF.

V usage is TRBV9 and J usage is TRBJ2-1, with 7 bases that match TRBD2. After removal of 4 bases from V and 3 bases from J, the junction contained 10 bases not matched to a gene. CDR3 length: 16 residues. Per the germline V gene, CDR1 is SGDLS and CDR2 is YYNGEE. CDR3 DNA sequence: TGTGCCAGCAGCTTTCGAACTGGGGGGGACTACAATGAGCAGTTCTTC. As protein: CASSFRTGGDYNEQFF.

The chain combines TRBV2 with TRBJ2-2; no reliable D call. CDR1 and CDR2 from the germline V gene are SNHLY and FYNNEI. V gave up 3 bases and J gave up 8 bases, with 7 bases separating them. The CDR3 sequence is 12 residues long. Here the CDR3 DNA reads TGTGCCAGCAGTGACCCTCTAGGGGAGCTGTTTTTT. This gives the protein CASSDPLGELFF.

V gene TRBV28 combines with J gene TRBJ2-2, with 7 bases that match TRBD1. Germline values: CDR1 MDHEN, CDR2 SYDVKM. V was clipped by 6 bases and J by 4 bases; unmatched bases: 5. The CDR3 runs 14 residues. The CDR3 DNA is TGTGCCAGCAGGGACAGGCGCGGCACCGGGGAGCTGTTTTTT. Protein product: CASRDRRGTGELFF.

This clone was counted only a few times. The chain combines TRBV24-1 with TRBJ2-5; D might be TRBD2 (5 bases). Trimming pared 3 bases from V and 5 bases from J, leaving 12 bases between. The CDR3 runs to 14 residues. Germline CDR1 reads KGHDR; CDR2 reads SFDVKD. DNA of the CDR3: TGTGCCACCAGTGATACCGGACTGGGGGAGACCCAGTACTTC. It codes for CATSDTGLGETQYF.

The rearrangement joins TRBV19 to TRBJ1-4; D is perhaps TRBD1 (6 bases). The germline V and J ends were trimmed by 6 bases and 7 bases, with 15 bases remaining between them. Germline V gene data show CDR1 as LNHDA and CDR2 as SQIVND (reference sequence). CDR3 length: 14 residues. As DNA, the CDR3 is TGTGCCAGTAGCTCTGGGGGCGCCGGTGAAAAACTGTTTTTT. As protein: CASSSGGAGEKLFF.

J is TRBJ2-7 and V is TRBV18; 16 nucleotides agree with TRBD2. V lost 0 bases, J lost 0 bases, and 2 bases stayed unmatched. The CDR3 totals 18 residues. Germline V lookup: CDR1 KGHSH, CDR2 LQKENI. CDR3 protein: CASSPPGLAGGYSYEQYF. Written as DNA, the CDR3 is TGTGCCAGCTCACCACCGGGACTAGCGGGGGGGTACTCCTACGAGCAGTACTTC.

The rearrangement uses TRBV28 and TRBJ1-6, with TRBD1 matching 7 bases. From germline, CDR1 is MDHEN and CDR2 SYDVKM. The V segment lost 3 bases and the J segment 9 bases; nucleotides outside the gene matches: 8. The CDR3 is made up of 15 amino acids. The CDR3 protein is CASSFLGTVSSPLHF. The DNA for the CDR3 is TGTGCCAGCAGTTTTCTTGGGACAGTCAGTTCACCCCTCCACTTT.